The next 9 T cell receptor beta chains were all read from a single sample in a study of beta chain features in type 1 diabetes. Sequencing targeted expressed TCRB transcripts, as all isolated RNA had been reverse transcribed. Measured with immunoSEQ multiplex PCR; TCRdb has only the in-frame clones, and not every one. The sample consists of around 400,000 clones, 10% to 15% of them appearing once. Sequencing used naive CD4+ T cells from blood. These receptors originate from a man younger than 35 in good health.

This clone was observed a few times. The CDR3 region has the DNA TGTGCCAGCAGCGGCGGGGGAGGAGATACGCAGTATTTT. It encodes CASSGGGGDTQYF. The gene calls are TRBV9 and TRBJ2-3; the match to TRBD2 covers 7 bases. The J segment lost 5 bases and the V segment lost 3 bases, leaving 3 bases of the junction unmatched. This CDR3 spans 13 amino acids. Looked up from germline, CDR1 is SGDLS and CDR2 is YYNGEE.

This clone came up a few times. The V call is TRBV5-1, the J call TRBJ2-1; 7 bases map to TRBD1. V shed 4 bases and J 3 bases; nucleotides not matched to a gene: 7. The CDR3 totals 15 residues. Germline V CDR1 and CDR2: SGHRS, YFSETQ. The CDR3 DNA reads TGCGCCAGCAGCCTCGAGCGGACAGGCTACAATGAGCAGTTCTTC. It codes for CASSLERTGYNEQFF.

The J gene is TRBJ1-5, the V gene TRBV2; TRBD1 might be the D (5 bases). Trimming removed 2 bases from V and 0 bases from J, with 8 bases in between. The CDR3 has 15 amino acids. CDR1 is SNHLY, CDR2 FYNNEI, per germline. The CDR3 loop reads CASSESGYSNQPQHF. DNA of the CDR3: TGTGCCAGCAGTGAATCAGGGTATAGCAATCAGCCCCAGCATTTT. The whole variable domain, filled in from reference TRBV2 and TRBJ1-5, reads EPEVTQTPSHQVTQMGQEVILRCVPISNHLYFYWYRQILGQKVEFLVSFYNNEISEKSEIFDDQFSVERPDGSNFTLKIRSTKLEDSAMYFCASSESGYSNQPQHFGDGTRLSIL.

The chain employs TRBV28 and TRBJ2-3; 10 bases are shared with TRBD2. With 6 bases clipped from V and 3 bases from J, the junction kept 6 bases outside the gene matches. This CDR3 contains 15 residues. Germline assignment: CDR1 MDHEN and CDR2 SYDVKM. The CDR3: CASRGAGGLTDTQYF. CDR3 nucleotides: TGTGCCAGCAGGGGAGCGGGGGGGCTTACAGATACGCAGTATTTT.

This clone was detected only a few times. The J gene is TRBJ2-1, the V gene TRBV7-3; 8 positions agree with TRBD2. After removal of 5 bases from V and 5 bases from J, the junction contained 8 bases not matched to a gene. This CDR3 spans 15 amino acids. Looked up from germline, CDR1 is SGHTA and CDR2 is FQGTGA. The CDR3 here is CASSRGDSGNNEQFF. In DNA, the CDR3 is TGTGCCAGCAGCCGCGGGGATAGCGGGAACAATGAGCAGTTCTTC.

This clone occurred a few times. The V and J genes are TRBV7-2 and TRBJ1-4; TRBD1 matches at 7 bases. The germline V gene has CDR1 SGHTA and CDR2 FQGNSA. The CDR3 totals 16 residues. Trimming took 3 bases from V and 3 from J; bases not matched to a gene: 7. The CDR3 sequence: CASSLSRDSANEKLFF. CDR3 DNA sequence: TGTGCCAGCAGCTTGTCCCGGGACAGCGCTAATGAAAAACTGTTTTTT.

This clone was observed a few times. This chain connects TRBV5-6 to TRBJ1-2; no clear D gene. Trimming shortened V by 0 bases and J by 5 bases, and 5 bases separated the two germline ends. The CDR3 is 12 residues long. Germline CDR1 is SGHDT and CDR2 is YYEEEE. This CDR3 is CASSLETYGYTF. The CDR3 coding sequence is TGTGCCAGCAGCTTGGAGACTTATGGCTACACCTTC.

The chain is built from TRBV6-5 and TRBJ1-2; TRBD1 aligns across 7 bases. Per germline, CDR1 MNHEY and CDR2 SVGAGI. The CDR3 loop spans 15 amino acids. Germline trimming cut 2 bases from V and 2 bases from J; bases unmatched to any gene: 5. The CDR3 DNA sequence: TGTGCCAGCAGTTACCAATCAGGGGGGAACTATGGCTACACCTTC. Protein product: CASSYQSGGNYGYTF.

The genes are TRBV7-2 and TRBJ2-7; 7 bases fit TRBD2. V dropped 5 bases and J dropped 2; count of bases not matched to a gene: 3. Germline V CDR1 and CDR2: SGHTA, FQGNSA. The CDR3 is made up of 13 amino acids. The CDR3, as DNA: TGTGCCAGCAGCCCGACTAGCACCTACGAGCAGTACTTC. Its protein product is CASSPTSTYEQYF.